This entry lists 29 T cell receptor beta chains sequenced from one sample in a study of blood T cell repertoires in COVID-19. The method was immunoSEQ multiplex PCR; TCRdb's version includes in-frame clones alone and lacks a portion of them. The sample has some 100,000 clones; around 89% are singletons. Specimen: peripheral blood. The receptor source for this set is a woman of 80 years or more with active COVID-19.

CDR3 sequence reads: CASSTPRGTGTGELFF. CDR3 sequence (DNA): TGTGCCAGCAGTACCCCCAGGGGAACAGGCACCGGGGAGCTGTTTTTT. The J gene is TRBJ2-2, the V gene TRBV5-4; maybe TRBD1 (6 bases). This CDR3 is built from 16 residues. Trimming pared 5 bases from V and 4 bases from J, leaving 18 bases between. The germline V gene encodes CDR1 SGHNT and CDR2 YYREEE (reference sequence).

The genes are TRBV7-9 and TRBJ2-5; 7 nucleotides align to TRBD2. The V gene's germline CDR1 is SEHNR and CDR2 FQNEAQ (reference sequence). V lost 7 bases and J lost 2; bases outside the gene matches: 16. This CDR3 contains 17 residues. The CDR3 is CASTPNRASGAQETQYF. DNA of the CDR3: TGTGCCAGCACCCCTAATCGGGCTAGCGGAGCTCAAGAGACCCAGTACTTC. The full variable domain, rest sourced from reference TRBV7-9 and TRBJ2-5, is DTGVSQNPRHKITKRGQNVTFRCDPISEHNRLYWYRQTLGQGPEFLTYFQNEAQLEKSRLLSDRFSAERPKGSFSTLEIQRTEQGDSAMYLCASTPNRASGAQETQYFGPGTRLLVL.

The V gene is TRBV12-3 or TRBV12-4, the J gene TRBJ1-1; maybe TRBD1 (5 bases). CDR3 size: 12 residues. Trimming took off 5 bases at V and 6 bases at J, with 10 bases between the two ends. The CDR3 DNA follows: TGTGCCAGCAGTCGAACGGGGGCTGAAGCTTTCTTT. It encodes CASSRTGAEAFF.

This chain joins TRBV28 and TRBJ2-7; TRBD1 matches 7 bases. This CDR3 comprises 14 residues. With V trimmed by 6 bases and J by 6 bases, 11 bases remained unmatched. CDR1 and CDR2 (germline): MDHEN, SYDVKM. The CDR3 region is CASRPGTALFEQYF. CDR3 in DNA: TGTGCCAGCAGGCCCGGGACAGCCCTCTTCGAGCAGTACTTC.

The genes are TRBV28 and TRBJ2-3; D possibly corresponds to TRBD2 (6 bases). CDR1 is MDHEN, CDR2 SYDVKM, per germline. Trimming stripped 3 bases from V and 6 bases from J, with 13 bases between. This CDR3 comprises 14 residues. CDR3 DNA: TGTGCCAGCAGTTTGGCTAGCGTGGAGGATACGCAGTATTTT. Translation: CASSLASVEDTQYF. The variable domain in full, with the rest retrieved from reference TRBV28 and TRBJ2-3, is DVKVTQSSRYLVKRTGEKVFLECVQDMDHENMFWYRQDPGLGLRLIYFSYDVKMKEKGDIPEGYSVSREKKERFSLILESASTNQTSMYLCASSLASVEDTQYFGPGTRLTVL.

J is TRBJ1-4 and V is TRBV19, with a possible D match to TRBD1 (6 bases). The CDR3 is made up of 17 amino acids. V lost 7 bases, J lost 0 bases, and 18 bases lay in between. CDR1 and CDR2 from the germline V gene are LNHDA and SQIVND (reference sequence). CDR3 DNA sequence: TGTGCCAGTACCGAACCGGGACACCCTGCAACTAATGAAAAACTGTTTTTT. It translates to CASTEPGHPATNEKLFF.

This rearrangement joins TRBV7-2 to TRBJ2-1; TRBD2 matches at 8 bases. Trimming at V came to 5 bases and at J to 7 bases, leaving 10 bases not matched to a gene. This CDR3 is 15 amino acids long. Per the germline V gene, CDR1 is SGHTA and CDR2 is FQGNSA. Here the CDR3 DNA reads TGTGCCAGCAGCCGGGGGGGGGAGCGATTGAATGAGCAGTTCTTC. Its translation is CASSRGGERLNEQFF. Complete variable domain (other parts from reference TRBV7-2 and TRBJ2-1): GAGVSQSPSNKVTEKGKDVELRCDPISGHTALYWYRQSLGQGLEFLIYFQGNSAPDKSGLPSDRFSAERTGGSVSTLTIQRTQQEDSAVYLCASSRGGERLNEQFFGPGTRLTVL.

This chain connects TRBV18 to TRBJ1-3, with 8 bases fitting TRBD1. The CDR3 totals 15 residues. Germline CDR1 reads KGHSH; CDR2 reads LQKENI. V shed 5 bases and J 2 bases; nucleotides not matched to a gene: 5. The CDR3, as DNA: TGTGCCAGCTCAAAAACAGGGGGAACTGGAAACACCATATATTTT. This gives the protein CASSKTGGTGNTIYF. The entire variable domain, with the rest obtained from reference TRBV18 and TRBJ1-3, is as follows: NAGVMQNPRHLVRRRGQEARLRCSPMKGHSHVYWYRQLPEEGLKFMVYLQKENIIDESGMPKERFSAEFPKEGPSILRIQQVVRGDSAAYFCASSKTGGTGNTIYFGEGSWLTVV.

The J gene is TRBJ2-2, the V gene TRBV27, with 7 nucleotides matching TRBD2. Germline CDR1 MNHEY, CDR2 SMNVEV (reference sequence). V gave up 2 bases and J gave up 3 bases; unmatched junction bases: 3. The CDR3 extends over 15 amino acids. CDR3 amino acids: CASSLAGVYTGELFF. In DNA form, the CDR3 reads TGTGCCAGCAGTTTAGCGGGAGTTTACACCGGGGAGCTGTTTTTT.

V is TRBV28 and J is TRBJ2-1; D might be TRBD1 (6 bases). From germline, CDR1 is MDHEN and CDR2 SYDVKM. V shed 3 bases and J shed 7 bases, with 13 bases lying between them. The CDR3 contains 14 residues. CDR3 amino acids: CASSFLGQKNEQFF. The DNA for the CDR3 is TGTGCCAGCAGTTTTTTAGGACAGAAGAATGAGCAGTTCTTC.

V and J are TRBV10-3 and TRBJ2-3; TRBD2 aligns across 10 bases. This CDR3 is built from 15 residues. CDR1 ENHRY and CDR2 SYGVKD come from the germline V gene. V was pared by 3 bases and J by 4 bases, with 4 bases of the junction left unmatched. The CDR3 DNA is TGTGCCATCAGTGAAACTAGCGGGGTTGCAGATACGCAGTATTTT. Translating it yields CAISETSGVADTQYF.

The V call is TRBV7-8, the J call TRBJ1-1; D remains unclear. Germline CDR1 SGHVS, CDR2 FQNEAQ. This CDR3 has 13 amino acids. The V and J ends lost 2 bases and 1 base respectively, with 5 bases between them. The CDR3 bases are TGTGCCAGCAGCTTACTAGAGAACACTGAAGCTTTCTTT. It encodes CASSLLENTEAFF.

The chain employs TRBV4-3 and TRBJ1-2, with D perhaps TRBD1 (5 bases). In germline, CDR1 is LGHNA, CDR2 YSLEER. Trimming shortened V by 0 bases and J by 7 bases, and 12 bases separated the two germline ends. The CDR3 has 14 amino acids. The chain's CDR3 is CASSQDNGGSGYTF. The CDR3 DNA follows: TGCGCCAGCAGCCAAGATAACGGGGGTAGTGGCTACACCTTC.

This clone was seen more than once but under ten times. V and J are TRBV6-2 or TRBV6-3 and TRBJ2-7; 7 bases match TRBD1. CDR1 and CDR2 (germline): MNHEY, SVGEGT. After removal of 5 bases from V and 7 bases from J, the junction contained 5 bases not matched to a gene. This CDR3 has 12 residues. The CDR3 DNA is TGTGCCAGCAGTCCGGGACAGTGGGAGCAGTACTTC. Amino acids: CASSPGQWEQYF.

The chain carries TRBV5-1 and TRBJ2-7; 14 positions agree with TRBD2. Germline trimming cut 5 bases from V and 3 bases from J; bases unmatched to any gene: 4. This CDR3 comprises 15 residues. Germline assignment: CDR1 SGHRS and CDR2 YFSETQ. CDR3 residues: CASRLGLAGVYEQYF. CDR3 DNA: TGCGCCAGCAGGCTGGGACTAGCGGGAGTCTACGAGCAGTACTTC.

The chain employs TRBV12-3 or TRBV12-4 and TRBJ2-7, with 8 bases lining up with TRBD2. V lost 5 bases and J lost 3; bases outside the gene matches: 3. CDR3 size: 13 residues. Here the CDR3 reads CASSPGGDYEQYF. The CDR3 nucleotides are TGTGCCAGCAGTCCCGGGGGGGACTACGAGCAGTACTTC.

The rearrangement joins TRBV6-2 or TRBV6-3 to TRBJ1-2; 8 bases fit TRBD1. Looked up from germline, CDR1 is MNHEY and CDR2 is SVGEGT. Germline trimming cut 6 bases from V and 2 bases from J; bases unmatched to any gene: 14. This CDR3 contains 17 residues. In nucleotides, the CDR3 is TGTGCCAGCAGCCCTCGGGACAGGAGTCTTTTCAACTATGGCTACACCTTC. It encodes CASSPRDRSLFNYGYTF.

The genes are TRBV12-3 or TRBV12-4 and TRBJ1-6; tentative D call: TRBD1 (6 bases). V was cut by 8 bases and J by 10 bases, with 12 bases left in between. The CDR3 covers 12 residues. The CDR3 coding sequence is TGTGCCAGCGGCACAGGGAGATCACCCCTCCACTTT. Translation: CASGTGRSPLHF.

This clone came up once. The chain uses TRBV6-6 and TRBJ2-1; a weak D match, TRBD2 (6 bases). From germline, CDR1 is MNHNY and CDR2 SVGAGI (reference sequence). The CDR3 is made up of 13 amino acids. V was pared by 5 bases and J by 8 bases, with 13 bases between. CDR3 loop: CASSPRLVDEQFF. CDR3 DNA sequence: TGTGCCAGCAGTCCACGACTAGTAGATGAGCAGTTCTTC.

This clone was counted only a few times. J is TRBJ2-3 and V is TRBV9; D gene unclear. Germline CDR1 and CDR2: SGDLS and YYNGEE. The CDR3 spans 12 residues. Trimming shortened V by 3 bases and J by 2 bases, and 4 bases separated the two germline ends. In DNA, the CDR3 is TGTGCCAGCAGCGCTTACACAGATACGCAGTATTTT. Amino acids: CASSAYTDTQYF.

The V gene is TRBV28, the J gene TRBJ2-1; D gene unclear. Germline V gives CDR1 MDHEN, CDR2 SYDVKM. With 10 bases removed from V and 0 bases from J, the gap between germline ends came to 19 bases. CDR3 size: 16 residues. The CDR3 loop reads CATLGVLASSYNEQFF. CDR3 DNA: TGTGCCACCCTTGGTGTTTTGGCTAGCTCCTACAATGAGCAGTTCTTC.

The chain has TRBV7-2 and TRBJ2-1; TRBD2 matches 9 bases. CDR3 length equals 15 residues. Germline-derived CDR1 and CDR2 are SGHTA and FQGNSA. Trimming cost V 4 bases and J 10 bases; bases outside gene matches: 11. CDR3 loop: CASSSMAGGPWEQFF. The CDR3 DNA is TGTGCCAGCAGCTCCATGGCGGGAGGGCCGTGGGAGCAGTTCTTC.

This clone was seen just once. This rearrangement joins TRBV7-2 to TRBJ2-5; a weak D match, TRBD1 (6 bases). The CDR3 has 15 residues. Deletions cut 0 bases from V and 1 base from J, with 9 bases between. Germline V CDR1 and CDR2: SGHTA, FQGNSA. The CDR3, as DNA: TGTGCCAGCAGCTTAGCCCTGACAGGCCAAGAGACCCAGTACTTC. Amino acids: CASSLALTGQETQYF.

The V gene is TRBV7-2, the J gene TRBJ2-1, with D possibly matching TRBD2 (5 bases). With 2 bases removed from V and 3 bases from J, the gap between germline ends came to 17 bases. This CDR3 spans 17 amino acids. Looked up from germline, CDR1 is SGHTA and CDR2 is FQGNSA. The DNA for the CDR3 is TGTGCCAGCAGCTTATCTATGATCAGCGGTAACTACAATGAGCAGTTCTTC. Its protein product is CASSLSMISGNYNEQFF.

The J gene is TRBJ2-1, the V gene TRBV14; TRBD2 agrees at 12 bases. Germline V CDR1 and CDR2: SGHDN, FVKESK. Trimming removed 4 bases from V and 6 bases from J; junction bases left unmatched: 7. The CDR3 contains 16 residues. CDR3 amino acids: CASSLLAGGRVNEQFF. CDR3 DNA sequence: TGTGCCAGCAGCCTACTAGCGGGAGGACGGGTCAATGAGCAGTTCTTC.

This clone showed up just once. This chain uses TRBV7-2 with TRBJ2-1, with D possibly being TRBD2 (5 bases). With 2 bases removed from V and 2 bases from J, the gap between germline ends came to 7 bases. The germline gives CDR1 SGHTA, CDR2 FQGNSA. The CDR3 covers 14 residues. CDR3 in amino acids: CASSLTGTYNEQFF. DNA for the CDR3: TGTGCCAGCAGCTTAACGGGAACCTACAATGAGCAGTTCTTC.

As for this clone: The DNA is omitted, as the CDR3 cannot be located on it reliably, and the CDR3 follows TCRdb's listing. The gene calls are TRBV28 and TRBJ2-1; the DNA was not used to check the table's D call, TRBD2. CDR1 and CDR2 from the germline V gene are MDHEN and SYDVKM. With termini counted, the CDR3 has 15 amino acids. CDR3 loop: CASSRRAGTYNEQFF.

The V and J genes are TRBV20-1 and TRBJ2-1; D remains unclear. Germline V gene data show CDR1 as DFQATT and CDR2 as SNEGSKA (reference sequence). The CDR3 runs 10 residues. The V end was cut by 6 bases, the J end by 7 bases, with 7 bases between. The CDR3 sequence is CSASDNEQFF. CDR3 coding DNA: TGCAGTGCCAGCGATAATGAGCAGTTCTTC.

The chain recombines TRBV6-6 with TRBJ2-7, with 8 positions matching TRBD1. V lost 9 bases and J lost 2; bases outside the gene matches: 3. CDR3 length equals 12 residues. CDR1 is MNHNY, CDR2 SVGAGI, per germline (reference sequence). The CDR3 DNA sequence: TGTGCCAGTAGGACAGGGACCTACGAGCAGTACTTC. Amino acids: CASRTGTYEQYF.